The next 30 T cell receptor beta chains were all read from a single sample in a study of OX40 agonist ivuxolimab in advanced cancers. Some clones are missing from TCRdb's copy, which holds only in-frame ones; the method was immunoSEQ multiplex PCR. The sample records approximately 26,000 clones, roughly 90% being singletons. This specimen was CD4+ or CD8+ T cells sorted from blood, taken in a trial of the OX40 agonist ivuxolimab. These receptors came from an adult with an advanced solid tumor such as melanoma, head and neck, liver or kidney cancer.

The rearrangement uses TRBV28 and TRBJ1-4; D gene unclear. Trimming removed 8 bases from V and 5 bases from J, with 9 bases in between. The CDR3 spans 12 residues. Germline assignment: CDR1 MDHEN and CDR2 SYDVKM. CDR3 sequence: CASGPLNEKLFF. The CDR3 bases are TGTGCCAGCGGACCGCTAAATGAAAAACTGTTTTTT.

The V and J genes are TRBV29-1 and TRBJ1-2, with no clear D. The CDR3 has 16 residues. V dropped 2 bases and J dropped 1 base, with 17 bases sitting between them. CDR1 and CDR2 from the germline V gene are SQVTM and ANQGSEA. The chain's CDR3 is CSVEWLGQFLNYGYTF. The CDR3 nucleotides read TGCAGCGTTGAATGGTTGGGCCAGTTCCTTAACTATGGCTACACCTTC.

This chain uses TRBV28 with TRBJ2-2; a weak D match, TRBD2 (6 bases). The ends were cut back, 5 bases at V and 2 bases at J, with 18 bases in the middle. The CDR3 runs to 17 residues. The germline CDR1 and CDR2 sequences are MDHEN and SYDVKM. CDR3 sequence (DNA): TGTGCCAGCAGTGCAACCGGGACTTCTATAAACACCGGGGAGCTGTTTTTT. The encoded protein is CASSATGTSINTGELFF.

V and J are TRBV4-2 and TRBJ1-5; a weak D match, TRBD1 (6 bases). V dropped 0 bases and J dropped 3 bases, with 9 bases sitting between them. The CDR3 covers 15 residues. The germline gives CDR1 LGHNA, CDR2 YNFKEQ. The CDR3 here is CASSQENRANQPQHF. The CDR3 bases are TGTGCCAGCAGCCAAGAAAACAGGGCCAATCAGCCCCAGCATTTT.

The rearrangement links TRBV29-1 to TRBJ2-5; D is perhaps TRBD2 (5 bases). CDR3 length: 15 amino acids. In germline, CDR1 is SQVTM, CDR2 ANQGSEA. The V end lost 0 bases, the J end lost 1 base, and 12 bases lay between the germline ends. In DNA, the CDR3 is TGCAGCGTTGAAGATCTAGCCAGAACCCAAGAGACCCAGTACTTC. The encoded protein is CSVEDLARTQETQYF.

The chain combines TRBV29-1 with TRBJ2-2; 7 bases match TRBD1. Germline lookup yields CDR1 SQVTM and CDR2 ANQGSEA. The CDR3 spans 15 residues. The trim removed 1 base at V and 2 bases at J, leaving 4 bases unmatched. The CDR3 nucleotides are TGCAGCGTTGAAGTCGGGACAGTCAACACCGGGGAGCTGTTTTTT. Amino acid sequence: CSVEVGTVNTGELFF.

This chain links TRBV7-8 with TRBJ1-3, with D perhaps TRBD1 (6 bases). Germline assignment: CDR1 SGHVS and CDR2 FQNEAQ. Trimming left V 5 bases short and J 2 bases short, with 13 bases between. This CDR3 is 15 amino acids long. CDR3 bases: TGTGCCAGCAGCCCCGTGTCAGGGGCTGGAAACACCATATATTTT. It specifies CASSPVSGAGNTIYF. Combining the CDR3 with reference TRBV7-8 and TRBJ1-3 gives the whole variable domain GAGVSQSPRYKVAKRGQDVALRCDPISGHVSLFWYQQALGQGPEFLTYFQNEAQLDKSGLPSDRFFAERPEGSVSTLKIQRTQQEDSAVYLCASSPVSGAGNTIYFGEGSWLTVV.

CDR3: CASSDTADSAGDTQYF. Here the CDR3 DNA reads TGTGCCAGCAGTGATACGGCGGACTCGGCTGGGGATACGCAGTATTTT. The chain couples TRBV28 to TRBJ2-3; tentatively, D is TRBD2 (5 bases). CDR1 MDHEN and CDR2 SYDVKM come from the germline V gene. V dropped 5 bases and J dropped 6 bases, with 21 bases sitting between them. This CDR3 is 16 amino acids long.

The V and J genes are TRBV12-5 and TRBJ1-5, with 8 bases fitting TRBD1. Germline assignment: CDR1 LGHNT and CDR2 FRNRAP. The CDR3 is 16 amino acids. The V and J ends lost 4 bases and 3 bases, in that order; junction bases with no gene match: 8. The CDR3 region has the DNA TGTGCTAGTGGTTGGGCCGGGACAGGACTCAATCAGCCCCAGCATTTT. This sequence encodes CASGWAGTGLNQPQHF.

The count of this clone is one. The chain joins TRBV6-4 to TRBJ2-5; D not certain. V lost 7 bases and J 2 bases, leaving 11 bases between the germline ends. This CDR3 has 13 amino acids. CDR1 and CDR2 (germline): MRHNA, SNTAGT. DNA of the CDR3: TGTGCCAGCACTCCAAAGCCTCAAGAGACCCAGTACTTC. Translation gives CASTPKPQETQYF.

This clone was detected a few times. The chain combines TRBV18 with TRBJ2-1, with TRBD1 identical over 7 bases. The CDR3 loop spans 16 amino acids. Unmatched junction bases numbered 6, after V lost 2 bases and J lost 2 bases. Per germline, CDR1 KGHSH and CDR2 LQKENI. The CDR3 spells CASSPFRQGTYNEQFF. CDR3 nucleotides: TGTGCCAGCTCACCATTTAGACAGGGAACCTACAATGAGCAGTTCTTC. Based on the CDR3 plus reference TRBV18 and TRBJ2-1, the full variable domain is NAGVMQNPRHLVRRRGQEARLRCSPMKGHSHVYWYRQLPEEGLKFMVYLQKENIIDESGMPKERFSAEFPKEGPSILRIQQVVRGDSAAYFCASSPFRQGTYNEQFFGPGTRLTVL.

The chain joins TRBV27 to TRBJ2-1; D is possibly TRBD1 or TRBD2 (5 bases each). The CDR3 loop spans 15 amino acids. The ends were cut back, 4 bases at V and 0 bases at J, with 10 bases in the middle. Per the germline V gene, CDR1 is MNHEY and CDR2 is SMNVEV (reference sequence). CDR3 in amino acids: CASSWGMSSYNEQFF. The CDR3 nucleotides read TGTGCCAGCAGTTGGGGGATGAGCTCCTACAATGAGCAGTTCTTC.

The chain joins TRBV4-1 to TRBJ1-1; 7 positions agree with TRBD1. The CDR3 is made up of 15 amino acids. V gave up 4 bases and J gave up 5 bases; unmatched junction bases: 10. CDR1 is MGHRA and CDR2 is YSYEKL in the germline V gene. The CDR3 DNA is TGCGCCAGCAGCCTACGAACAGGCAGGGGGACTGAAGCTTTCTTT. Protein: CASSLRTGRGTEAFF.

The rearrangement links TRBV19 to TRBJ2-1, with 9 bases matching TRBD1. Trimming removed 5 bases from V and 8 bases from J; junction bases left unmatched: 10. Looked up from germline, CDR1 is LNHDA and CDR2 is SQIVND (reference sequence). There are 15 residues in the CDR3. CDR3 residues: CASSLGTGRLHEQFF. The CDR3 DNA reads as TGTGCCAGTAGTCTTGGGACAGGGCGCCTACATGAGCAGTTCTTC.

This clone showed up just a few times. The chain couples TRBV7-3 to TRBJ2-2; 7 bases map to TRBD2. CDR3 size: 17 residues. V shed 4 bases and J 0 bases; nucleotides not matched to a gene: 8. Germline lookup yields CDR1 SGHTA and CDR2 FQGTGA. CDR3 nucleotides: TGTGCCAGCAGCTCCCCTGGGGGGGGAACGAACACCGGGGAGCTGTTTTTT. It translates to CASSSPGGGTNTGELFF.

This chain connects TRBV21-1 to TRBJ1-2; the table names TRBD1, a call not compared with the DNA. TRBV21-1 is marked as a pseudogene. The CDR3 consists of 16 residues. CDR3 amino acids: CASSKDNRGPTVGYTF. The CDR3 DNA reads as TGTGCCAGCAGCAAAGATAACAGGGGCCCGACCGTGGGCTACACCTTC.

This clone has a single count. V is TRBV4-1 and J is TRBJ2-7, with no clear D. Germline V lookup: CDR1 MGHRA, CDR2 YSYEKL. This CDR3 is built from 13 residues. Trimming stripped 4 bases from V and 3 bases from J, with 10 bases between. The CDR3, as DNA: TGCGCCAGCAGCCTCCTTATCTTCTACGAGCAGTACTTC. Residues: CASSLLIFYEQYF.

Note on this clone: This sample includes further DNA sequences coding for the same CDR3. J is TRBJ2-3 and V is TRBV28; no reliable D call. V dropped 6 bases and J dropped 2 bases, with 3 bases sitting between them. CDR1 is MDHEN and CDR2 is SYDVKM in the germline V gene. This CDR3 contains 11 residues. CDR3 loop: CASSLTDTQYF. CDR3 nucleotide sequence: TGTGCCAGCAGCCTCACAGATACGCAGTATTTT. Filled out from reference TRBV28 and TRBJ2-3, the complete variable domain reads DVKVTQSSRYLVKRTGEKVFLECVQDMDHENMFWYRQDPGLGLRLIYFSYDVKMKEKGDIPEGYSVSREKKERFSLILESASTNQTSMYLCASSLTDTQYFGPGTRLTVL.

This chain joins TRBV28 and TRBJ1-3; D unclear. The CDR3 length is 15 residues. In germline, CDR1 is MDHEN, CDR2 SYDVKM. Trimming took 3 bases from V and 0 from J, leaving 9 bases between them. CDR3 residues: CASSLDASSGNTIYF. The CDR3 region has the DNA TGTGCCAGCAGTTTGGACGCTAGCTCTGGAAACACCATATATTTT.

The rearrangement joins TRBV5-1 to TRBJ2-5; D might be TRBD2 (6 bases). CDR1 and CDR2 (germline): SGHRS, YFSETQ. With 4 bases removed from V and 7 bases from J, the gap between germline ends came to 14 bases. This CDR3 comprises 13 residues. Here the CDR3 reads CASSQAGTGTQYF. The CDR3 DNA is TGCGCCAGCAGCCAGGCGGGGACCGGGACCCAGTACTTC.

The genes are TRBV5-1 and TRBJ2-1, with 9 positions matching TRBD2. The CDR3 covers 15 residues. V lost 0 bases to trimming and J lost 3 bases; unmatched junction nucleotides: 1. CDR1 SGHRS and CDR2 YFSETQ come from the germline V gene. The CDR3 loop reads CASSLASGNYNEQFF. The CDR3 DNA is TGCGCCAGCAGCTTGGCTAGCGGGAACTACAATGAGCAGTTCTTC.

The rearrangement uses TRBV4-2 and TRBJ2-3, with D tentatively TRBD1 or TRBD2 (5 bases each). This CDR3 contains 15 residues. V was shortened by 2 bases and J by 0 bases, with 9 bases between the two germline ends. Germline V lookup: CDR1 LGHNA, CDR2 YNFKEQ. The chain's CDR3 is CASSQIGDSTDTQYF. The CDR3 nucleotides are TGTGCCAGCAGCCAAATTGGGGACAGCACAGATACGCAGTATTTT.

A note on this clone: Germline is not matched at one junction end, which may reflect a read error. The chain is built from TRBV7-3 and TRBJ2-2, with 8 positions matching TRBD2. There are 14 residues in the CDR3. CDR1 is SGHTA and CDR2 is FQGTGA in the germline V gene. This chain's CDR3 is CASSFSGNAGELFF. As DNA, the CDR3 is TGTGCCAGCAGCTTTAGCGGGAACGCCGGGGAGCTGTTTTTT. The variable domain in full, completed from reference TRBV7-3 and TRBJ2-2, reads GAGVSQTPSNKVTEKGKYVELRCDPISGHTALYWYRQSLGQGPEFLIYFQGTGAADDSGLPNDRFFAVRPEGSVSTLKIQRTERGDSAVYLCASSFSGNAGELFFGEGSRLTVL.

CDR3 bases: TGTGCCAGCAGTGATTGGACAGGGGTCATTAGCAATCAGCCCCAGCATTTT. This encodes CASSDWTGVISNQPQHF. The chain combines TRBV2 with TRBJ1-5; 9 nucleotides match TRBD1. With V trimmed by 3 bases and J by 0 bases, 6 bases remained unmatched. Germline V gene lookup returns CDR1 SNHLY and CDR2 FYNNEI. CDR3 size: 17 residues.

The gene calls are TRBV28 and TRBJ2-7; D is unclear. V gave up 3 bases and J gave up 6 bases, with 12 bases separating them. The germline V gene encodes CDR1 MDHEN and CDR2 SYDVKM. The CDR3 covers 13 residues. CDR3 residues: CASSFVLSSEQYF. CDR3 in DNA: TGTGCCAGCAGTTTCGTTCTTTCGTCCGAGCAGTACTTC.

J is TRBJ2-5 and V is TRBV13; 7 bases align to TRBD2. The J call is uncertain, as TRBJ2-7 better fits the DNA end. Germline CDR1 is PRHDT and CDR2 is FYEKMQ (reference sequence). The CDR3 is made up of 12 amino acids. CDR3 nucleotide sequence: TGTGCCAGCAGCCCAGCGGGGCACGAGCAGTACTTC. Protein: CASSPAGHEQYF.

The chain recombines TRBV27 with TRBJ2-7; D possibly corresponds to TRBD2 (6 bases). Germline assignment: CDR1 MNHEY and CDR2 SMNVEV (reference sequence). The V and J ends lost 1 base and 3 bases respectively, with 10 bases between them. This CDR3 is 14 amino acids long. The chain's CDR3 is CASSLLGTDYEQYF. Written as DNA, the CDR3 is TGTGCCAGCAGTTTATTAGGGACTGACTACGAGCAGTACTTC.

CDR3 coding DNA: TGTGCCAGCAGCTTAGCGGGGACCAGGAGGGGGAATGAAAAACTGTTTTTT. Its translation: CASSLAGTRRGNEKLFF. The chain carries TRBV7-2 and TRBJ1-4; possibly TRBD1 for D (6 bases). V shed 0 bases and J shed 5 bases, with 16 bases lying between them. The CDR3 consists of 17 residues. Germline V CDR1 and CDR2: SGHTA, FQGNSA.

In its sample, this clone ranks as medium-sized. The chain employs TRBV12-5 and TRBJ1-1, with D unclear. Germline lookup yields CDR1 LGHNT and CDR2 FRNRAP. The CDR3 has 15 residues. Between the trimmed V and J ends, which lost 7 bases and 1 base, there was a span of 16 bases. The CDR3 protein is CASAPDRIPNTEAFF. CDR3 bases: TGTGCTAGTGCCCCGGACCGCATACCGAACACTGAAGCTTTCTTT.

V gene TRBV5-3 combines with J gene TRBJ1-1; possible D gene TRBD1, 6 bases. TRBV5-3 is an ORF for which the function is uncertain. V dropped 3 bases and J dropped 4 bases, with 19 bases sitting between them. The CDR3 runs 16 residues. CDR3 sequence: CARSSPPPTGSTEAFF. The CDR3 DNA reads as TGTGCCAGAAGCTCGCCTCCGCCTACAGGGAGCACTGAAGCTTTCTTT.